This T cell receptor beta chain was found in a study of T cell responses to AZD1222 COVID-19 vaccine. About this clone: Its matching antigen is unknown.

TCRdb keeps only in-frame clones here, not all; method: immunoSEQ multiplex PCR. The data show roughly 67,000 clones, with 88% seen just once and under 8.5% held by the top ten. Whole-study results and caveats: Baseline seropositives among AZD1222 recipients totaled only six or seven. Clonal diversity was possibly underestimated, and white British individuals and females predominated among donors.

Specimen: peripheral blood, collected on day 0 of AZD1222 vaccination. The clonotype originates from an adult in good health.

Here the CDR3 DNA reads TGTGCCAGCAGCTTAGAAGTGATCGGCCATGAGCAGTTCTTC. It encodes CASSLEVIGHEQFF. The gene calls are TRBV7-9 and TRBJ2-1; D is ambiguous. Trimming removed 1 base at V and 8 bases at J, with 12 bases between. The CDR3 has 14 residues. Germline CDR1 SEHNR, CDR2 FQNEAQ (reference sequence).